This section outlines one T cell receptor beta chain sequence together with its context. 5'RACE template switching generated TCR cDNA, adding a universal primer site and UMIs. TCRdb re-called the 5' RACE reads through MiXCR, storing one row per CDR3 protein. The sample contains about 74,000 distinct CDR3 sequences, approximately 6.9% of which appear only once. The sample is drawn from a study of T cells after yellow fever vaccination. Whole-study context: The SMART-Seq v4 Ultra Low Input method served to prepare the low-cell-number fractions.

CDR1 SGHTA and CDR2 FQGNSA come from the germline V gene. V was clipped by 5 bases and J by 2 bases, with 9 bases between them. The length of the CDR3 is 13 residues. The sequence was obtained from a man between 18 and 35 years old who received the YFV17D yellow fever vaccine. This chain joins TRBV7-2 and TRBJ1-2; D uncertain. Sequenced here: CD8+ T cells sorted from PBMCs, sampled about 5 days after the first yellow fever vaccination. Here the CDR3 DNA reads TGTGCCAGCAGCCCAGACACGAACTATGGCTACACCTTC. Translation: CASSPDTNYGYTF.